This T cell receptor (beta chain) was sequenced for a study of vaccination and CD4 T cells after COVID-19. General study findings and limits: SARS-CoV-2-reactive clonotype medians increased from around 20 to 38, not significantly.

The treatment denotes: roughly 10-day PBMC culture with coronavirus spike peptide pools or control peptides (ViraFEST assay). After expanding antigen-specific T cells with peptide pools, ViraFEST sequenced their TCRs. Each well held over 1.5 million PBMCs in IL-2 (about 10 IU/ml) medium with roughly 9.2 ug/ml peptide pools. Half the growth medium was swapped for new IL-2 medium on days 3 and 7. Germline loops: CDR1 MNHEY, CDR2 SMNVEV (reference sequence). The CDR3 sequence is 13 residues long. V shed 5 bases and J shed 1 base, with 9 bases lying between them. Researchers used the Oncomine TCR Beta short-read assay to sequence DNA from cultured CD4+ T cells. A single record per CDR3 protein comes from TCRdb applying MiXCR to the PCR reads. The data hold around 16,000 distinct CDR3 sequences, with around 52% observed a single time. In the case of this clonotype: Its antigen is currently unknown.

The chain combines TRBV27 with TRBJ2-7, with D tentatively TRBD1 (5 bases). The clonotype comes from a human donor who had recovered from COVID-19. The material sequenced was CD4+ T cells from blood, cultured in vitro, taken before SARS-CoV-2 vaccination. CDR3 amino acids: CASSGTGSYEQYF. For the CDR3, the DNA is TGTGCCAGCAGTGGCACAGGTTCCTACGAGCAGTACTTC.